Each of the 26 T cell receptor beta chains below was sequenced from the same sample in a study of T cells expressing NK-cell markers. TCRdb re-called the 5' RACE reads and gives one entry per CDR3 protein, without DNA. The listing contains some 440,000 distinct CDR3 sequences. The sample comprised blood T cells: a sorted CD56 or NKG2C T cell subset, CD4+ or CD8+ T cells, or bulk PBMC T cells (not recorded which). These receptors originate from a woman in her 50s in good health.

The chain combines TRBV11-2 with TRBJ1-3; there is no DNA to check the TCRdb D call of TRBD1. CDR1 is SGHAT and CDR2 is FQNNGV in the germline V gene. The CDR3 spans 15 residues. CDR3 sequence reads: CASSSTGGGRNTIYF.

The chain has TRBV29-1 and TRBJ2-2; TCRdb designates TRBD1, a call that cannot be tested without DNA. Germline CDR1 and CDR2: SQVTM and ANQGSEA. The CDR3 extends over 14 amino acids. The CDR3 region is CSVSWTGYTGELFF.

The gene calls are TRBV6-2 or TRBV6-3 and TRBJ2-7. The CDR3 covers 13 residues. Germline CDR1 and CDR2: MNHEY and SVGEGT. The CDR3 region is CASSYLKYDEQYF.

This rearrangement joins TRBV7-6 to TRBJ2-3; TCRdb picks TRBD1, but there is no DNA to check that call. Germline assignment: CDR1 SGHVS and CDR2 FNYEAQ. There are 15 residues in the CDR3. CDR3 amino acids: CASSDPARISDTQYF.

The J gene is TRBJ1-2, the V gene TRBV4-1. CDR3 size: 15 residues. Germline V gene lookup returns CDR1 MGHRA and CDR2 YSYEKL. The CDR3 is CASSQPTRSNYGYTF.

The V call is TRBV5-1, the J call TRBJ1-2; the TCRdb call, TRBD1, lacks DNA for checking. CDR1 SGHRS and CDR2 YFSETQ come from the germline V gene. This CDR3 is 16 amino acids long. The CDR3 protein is CASSTSPGQANYGYTF.

This CDR3 is CASSPIAGSPDTQYF. The chain has TRBV7-2 and TRBJ2-3; the D gene TCRdb calls, TRBD2, cannot be checked with no DNA. Germline lookup yields CDR1 SGHTA and CDR2 FQGNSA. The CDR3 totals 15 residues.

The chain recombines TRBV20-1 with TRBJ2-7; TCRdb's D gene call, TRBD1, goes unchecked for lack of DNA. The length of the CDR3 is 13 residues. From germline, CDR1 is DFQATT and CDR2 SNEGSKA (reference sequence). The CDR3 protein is CSATGTNLNEQYF.

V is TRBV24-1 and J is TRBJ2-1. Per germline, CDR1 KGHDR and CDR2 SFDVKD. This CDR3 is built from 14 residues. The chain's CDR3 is CATTPGRIYNEQFF.

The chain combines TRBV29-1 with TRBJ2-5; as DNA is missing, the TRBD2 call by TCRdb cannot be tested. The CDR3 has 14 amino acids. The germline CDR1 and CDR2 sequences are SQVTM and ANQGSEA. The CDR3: CSAGTSGRGETQYF.

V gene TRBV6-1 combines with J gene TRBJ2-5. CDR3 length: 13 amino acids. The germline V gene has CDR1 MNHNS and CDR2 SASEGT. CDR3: CASSEGFSGTQYF.

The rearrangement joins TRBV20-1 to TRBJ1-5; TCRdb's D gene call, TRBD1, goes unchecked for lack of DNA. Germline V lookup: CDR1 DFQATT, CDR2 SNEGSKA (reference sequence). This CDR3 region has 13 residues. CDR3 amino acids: CSALIVGGQPQHF.

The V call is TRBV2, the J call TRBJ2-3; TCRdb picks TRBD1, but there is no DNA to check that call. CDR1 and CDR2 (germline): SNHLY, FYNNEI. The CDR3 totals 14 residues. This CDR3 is CASSGEKGSDTQYF.

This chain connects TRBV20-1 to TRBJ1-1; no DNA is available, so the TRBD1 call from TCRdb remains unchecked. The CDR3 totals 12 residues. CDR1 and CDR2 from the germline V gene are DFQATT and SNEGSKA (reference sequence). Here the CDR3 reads CTLRQGRSEAFF.

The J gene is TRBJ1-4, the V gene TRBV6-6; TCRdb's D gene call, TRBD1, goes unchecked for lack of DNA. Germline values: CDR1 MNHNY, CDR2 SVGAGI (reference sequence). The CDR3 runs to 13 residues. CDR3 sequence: CASIQGTREKLFF.

The chain's CDR3 is CASTLDRNTEAFF. V gene TRBV6-5 combines with J gene TRBJ1-1. This CDR3 comprises 13 residues. CDR1 and CDR2 (germline): MNHEY, SVGAGI.

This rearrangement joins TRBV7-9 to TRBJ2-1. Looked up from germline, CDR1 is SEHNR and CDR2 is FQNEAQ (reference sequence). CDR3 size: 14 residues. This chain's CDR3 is CASSFLKQSNEQFF.

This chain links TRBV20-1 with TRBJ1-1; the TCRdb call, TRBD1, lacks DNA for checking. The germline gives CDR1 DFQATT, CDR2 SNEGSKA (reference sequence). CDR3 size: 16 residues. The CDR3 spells CSASRIRGRMNTEAFF.

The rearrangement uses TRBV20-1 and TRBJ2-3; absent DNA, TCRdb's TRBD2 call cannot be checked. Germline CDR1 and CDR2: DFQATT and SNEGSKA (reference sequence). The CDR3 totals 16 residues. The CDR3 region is CSASGIEREDTDTQYF.

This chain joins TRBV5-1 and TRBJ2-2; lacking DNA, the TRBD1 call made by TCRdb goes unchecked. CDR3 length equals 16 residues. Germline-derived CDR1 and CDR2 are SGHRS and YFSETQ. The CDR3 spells CASSLVGGDLTGELFF. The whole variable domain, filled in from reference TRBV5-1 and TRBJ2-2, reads KAGVTQTPRYLIKTRGQQVTLSCSPISGHRSVSWYQQTPGQGLQFLFEYFSETQRNKGNFPGRFSGRQFSNSRSEMNVSTLELGDSALYLCASSLVGGDLTGELFFGEGSRLTVL.

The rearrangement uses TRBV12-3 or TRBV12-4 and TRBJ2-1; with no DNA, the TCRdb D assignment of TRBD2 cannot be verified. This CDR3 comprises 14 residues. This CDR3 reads CASSFASGINEQFF.

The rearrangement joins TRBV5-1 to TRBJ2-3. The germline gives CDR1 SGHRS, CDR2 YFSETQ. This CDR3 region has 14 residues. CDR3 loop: CASSWTTGEDTQYF.

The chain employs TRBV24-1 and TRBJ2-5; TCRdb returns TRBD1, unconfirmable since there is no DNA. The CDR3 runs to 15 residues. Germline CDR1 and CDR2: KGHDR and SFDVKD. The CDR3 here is CATSDRTGLEETQYF.

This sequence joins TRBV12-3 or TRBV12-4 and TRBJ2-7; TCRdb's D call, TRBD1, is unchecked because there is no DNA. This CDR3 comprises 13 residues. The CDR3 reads CASSLGDSYEQYF.

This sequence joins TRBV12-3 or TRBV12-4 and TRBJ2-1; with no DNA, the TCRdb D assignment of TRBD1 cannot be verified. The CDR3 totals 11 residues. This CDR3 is CASSWDRREFF.

The CDR3 protein is CASGLTDDTGELFF. V usage is TRBV7-9 and J usage is TRBJ2-2; TCRdb's assignment of TRBD1 cannot be checked, as there is no DNA. The germline CDR1 and CDR2 sequences are SEHNR and FQNEAQ (reference sequence). The CDR3 consists of 14 residues. The whole variable domain, filled in from reference TRBV7-9 and TRBJ2-2, reads DTGVSQNPRHKITKRGQNVTFRCDPISEHNRLYWYRQTLGQGPEFLTYFQNEAQLEKSRLLSDRFSAERPKGSFSTLEIQRTEQGDSAMYLCASGLTDDTGELFFGEGSRLTVL.